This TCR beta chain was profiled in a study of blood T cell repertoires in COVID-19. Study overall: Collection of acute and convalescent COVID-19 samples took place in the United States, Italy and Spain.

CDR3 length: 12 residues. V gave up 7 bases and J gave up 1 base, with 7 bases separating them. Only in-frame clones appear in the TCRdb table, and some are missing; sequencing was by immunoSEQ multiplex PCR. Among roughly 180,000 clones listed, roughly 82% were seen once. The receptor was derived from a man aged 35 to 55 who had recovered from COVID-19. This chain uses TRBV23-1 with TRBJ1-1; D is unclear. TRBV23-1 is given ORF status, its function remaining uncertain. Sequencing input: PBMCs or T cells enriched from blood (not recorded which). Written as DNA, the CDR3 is TGCGCCAGCATCTCAGGGAACACTGAAGCTTTCTTT. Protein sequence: CASISGNTEAFF.